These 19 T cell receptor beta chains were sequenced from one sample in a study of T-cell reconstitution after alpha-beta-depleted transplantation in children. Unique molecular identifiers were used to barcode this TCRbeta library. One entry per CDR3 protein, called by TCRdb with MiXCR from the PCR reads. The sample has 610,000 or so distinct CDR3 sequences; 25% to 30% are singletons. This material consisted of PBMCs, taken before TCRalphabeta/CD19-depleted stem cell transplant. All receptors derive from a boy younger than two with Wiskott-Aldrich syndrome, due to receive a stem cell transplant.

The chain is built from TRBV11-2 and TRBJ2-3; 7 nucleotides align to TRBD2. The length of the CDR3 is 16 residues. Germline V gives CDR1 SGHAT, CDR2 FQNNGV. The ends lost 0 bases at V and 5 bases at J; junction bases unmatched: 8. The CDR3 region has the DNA TGTGCCAGCAGCTTAGAGGTTCGGGGGGTGATAGATACGCAGTATTTT. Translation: CASSLEVRGVIDTQYF.

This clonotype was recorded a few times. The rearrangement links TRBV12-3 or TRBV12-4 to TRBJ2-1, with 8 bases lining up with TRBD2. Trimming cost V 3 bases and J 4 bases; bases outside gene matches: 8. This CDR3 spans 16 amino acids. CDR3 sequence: CASSFQLAVQYNEQFF. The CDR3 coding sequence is TGTGCCAGCAGTTTCCAACTAGCGGTACAATACAATGAGCAGTTCTTC.

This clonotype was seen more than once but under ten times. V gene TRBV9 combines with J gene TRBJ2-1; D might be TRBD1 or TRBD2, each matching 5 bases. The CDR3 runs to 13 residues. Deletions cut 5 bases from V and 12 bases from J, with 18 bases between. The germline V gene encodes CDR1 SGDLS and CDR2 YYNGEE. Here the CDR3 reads CASSGAGTPGQFF. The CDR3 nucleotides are TGTGCCAGCAGTGGAGCCGGGACCCCCGGGCAGTTCTTC.

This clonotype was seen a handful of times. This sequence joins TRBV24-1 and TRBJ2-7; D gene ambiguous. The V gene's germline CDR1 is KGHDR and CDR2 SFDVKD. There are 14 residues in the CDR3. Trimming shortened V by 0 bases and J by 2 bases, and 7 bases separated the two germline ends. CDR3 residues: CATSDLRTPYEQYF. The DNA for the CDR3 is TGTGCCACCAGTGATTTGCGCACCCCCTACGAGCAGTACTTC.

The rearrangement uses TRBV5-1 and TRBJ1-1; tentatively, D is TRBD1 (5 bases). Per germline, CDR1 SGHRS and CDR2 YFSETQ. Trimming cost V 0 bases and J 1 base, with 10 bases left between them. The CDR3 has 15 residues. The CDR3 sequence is CASSLVAGWNTEAFF. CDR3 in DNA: TGCGCCAGCAGCTTGGTGGCAGGGTGGAACACTGAAGCTTTCTTT.

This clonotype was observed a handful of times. The CDR3 DNA sequence: TGTGCCAGCAGCTTGCTCGGGAGTGCGGGTACAGATACGCAGTATTTT. Amino acids: CASSLLGSAGTDTQYF. The chain is built from TRBV7-9 and TRBJ2-3, with D perhaps TRBD2 (6 bases). Between the trimmed V and J ends, which lost 3 bases and 3 bases, there was a span of 16 bases. This CDR3 contains 16 residues. Germline CDR1 is SEHNR and CDR2 is FQNEAQ (reference sequence).

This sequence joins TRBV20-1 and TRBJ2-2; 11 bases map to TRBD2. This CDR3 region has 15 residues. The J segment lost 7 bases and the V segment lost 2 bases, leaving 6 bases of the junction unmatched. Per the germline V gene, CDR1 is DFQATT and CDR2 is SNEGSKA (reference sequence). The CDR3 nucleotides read TGCAGTGCTAGACCTAGCGGGAGGCCGGACGGGGAGCTGTTTTTT. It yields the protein CSARPSGRPDGELFF.

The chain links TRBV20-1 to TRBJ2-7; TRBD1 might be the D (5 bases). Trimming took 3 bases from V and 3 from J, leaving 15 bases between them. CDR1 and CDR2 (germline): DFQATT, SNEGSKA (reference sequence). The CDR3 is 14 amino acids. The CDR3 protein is CSASYGQRGYEQYF. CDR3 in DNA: TGCAGTGCTAGTTATGGACAAAGAGGCTACGAGCAGTACTTC.

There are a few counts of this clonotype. CDR3 coding DNA: TGTGCCAGCAGCCAGGGGAGGGCCGAAGATACGCAGTATTTT. This gives the protein CASSQGRAEDTQYF. V usage is TRBV3-1 and J usage is TRBJ2-3, with 7 bases matching TRBD2. J gave up 5 bases and V 3 bases, and 5 bases lay outside the gene matches. The length of the CDR3 is 14 residues. Germline V gene data show CDR1 as LGHDT and CDR2 as YNNKEL (reference sequence).

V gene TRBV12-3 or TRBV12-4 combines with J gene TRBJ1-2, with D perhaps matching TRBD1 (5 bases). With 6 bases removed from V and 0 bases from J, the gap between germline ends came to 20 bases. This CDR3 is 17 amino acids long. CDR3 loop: CASSVLGDGPTNYGYTF. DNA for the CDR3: TGTGCCAGCAGCGTTTTAGGGGACGGACCGACTAACTATGGCTACACCTTC.

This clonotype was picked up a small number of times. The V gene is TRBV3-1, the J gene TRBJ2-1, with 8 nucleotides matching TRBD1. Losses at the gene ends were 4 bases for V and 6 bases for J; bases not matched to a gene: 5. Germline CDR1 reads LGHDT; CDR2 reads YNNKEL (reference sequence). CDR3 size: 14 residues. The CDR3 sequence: CASSRSGGFNEQFF. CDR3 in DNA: TGTGCCAGCAGCCGCTCAGGGGGCTTCAATGAGCAGTTCTTC.

The CDR3 sequence is CASSVGHGVKTDTQYF. The CDR3 nucleotides are TGTGCCAGCAGTGTGGGCCACGGGGTCAAAACAGATACGCAGTATTTT. The V gene is TRBV6-4, the J gene TRBJ2-3, with D maybe TRBD2 (5 bases). CDR1 is MRHNA, CDR2 SNTAGT, per germline. With 4 bases removed from V and 3 bases from J, the gap between germline ends came to 17 bases. The CDR3 has 16 residues.

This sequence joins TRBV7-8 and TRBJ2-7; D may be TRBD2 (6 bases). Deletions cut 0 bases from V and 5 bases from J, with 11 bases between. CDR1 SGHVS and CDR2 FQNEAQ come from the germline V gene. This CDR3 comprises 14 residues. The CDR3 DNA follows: TGTGCCAGCAGCTTAGCTGGGGGGAGACACGAGCAGTACTTC. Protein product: CASSLAGGRHEQYF. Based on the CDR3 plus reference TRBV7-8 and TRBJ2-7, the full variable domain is GAGVSQSPRYKVAKRGQDVALRCDPISGHVSLFWYQQALGQGPEFLTYFQNEAQLDKSGLPSDRFFAERPEGSVSTLKIQRTQQEDSAVYLCASSLAGGRHEQYFGPGTRLTVT.

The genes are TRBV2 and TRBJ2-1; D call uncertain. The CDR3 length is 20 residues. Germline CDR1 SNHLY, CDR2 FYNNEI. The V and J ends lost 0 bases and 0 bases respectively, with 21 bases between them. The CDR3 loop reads CASSEAERARPRSSYNEQFF. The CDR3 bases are TGTGCCAGCAGTGAAGCGGAACGGGCGAGACCCCGGAGCTCCTACAATGAGCAGTTCTTC.

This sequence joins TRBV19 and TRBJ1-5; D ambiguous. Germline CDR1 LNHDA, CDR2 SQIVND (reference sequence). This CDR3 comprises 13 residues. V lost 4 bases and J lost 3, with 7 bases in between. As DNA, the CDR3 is TGTGCCAGTAGTACCGGGTTCAATCAGCCCCAGCATTTT. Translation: CASSTGFNQPQHF.

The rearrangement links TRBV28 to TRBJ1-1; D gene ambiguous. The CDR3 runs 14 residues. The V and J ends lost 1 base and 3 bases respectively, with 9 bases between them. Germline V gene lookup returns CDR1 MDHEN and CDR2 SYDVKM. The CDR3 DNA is TGTGCCAGCAGTTTATTGGTAGTTTACACTGAAGCTTTCTTT. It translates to CASSLLVVYTEAFF. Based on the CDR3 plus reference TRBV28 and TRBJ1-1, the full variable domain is DVKVTQSSRYLVKRTGEKVFLECVQDMDHENMFWYRQDPGLGLRLIYFSYDVKMKEKGDIPEGYSVSREKKERFSLILESASTNQTSMYLCASSLLVVYTEAFFGQGTRLTVV.

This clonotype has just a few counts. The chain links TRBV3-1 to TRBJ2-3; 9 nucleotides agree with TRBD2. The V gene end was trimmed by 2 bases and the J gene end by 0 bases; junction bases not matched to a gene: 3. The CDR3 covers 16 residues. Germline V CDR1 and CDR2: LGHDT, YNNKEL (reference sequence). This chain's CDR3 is CASSQILAGSTDTQYF. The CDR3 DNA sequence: TGTGCCAGCAGCCAAATTCTAGCGGGAAGCACAGATACGCAGTATTTT.

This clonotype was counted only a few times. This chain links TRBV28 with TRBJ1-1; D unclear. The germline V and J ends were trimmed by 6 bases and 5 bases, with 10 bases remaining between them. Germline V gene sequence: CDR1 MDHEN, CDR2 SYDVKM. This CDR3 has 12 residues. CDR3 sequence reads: CASSLRETEAFF. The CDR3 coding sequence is TGTGCCAGCAGCCTACGGGAGACTGAAGCTTTCTTT.

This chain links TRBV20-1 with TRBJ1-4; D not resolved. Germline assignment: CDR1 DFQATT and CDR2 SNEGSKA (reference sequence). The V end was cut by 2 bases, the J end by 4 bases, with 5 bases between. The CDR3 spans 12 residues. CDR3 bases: TGCAGTGCTAGAAGAAGTAATGAAAAACTGTTTTTT. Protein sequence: CSARRSNEKLFF.